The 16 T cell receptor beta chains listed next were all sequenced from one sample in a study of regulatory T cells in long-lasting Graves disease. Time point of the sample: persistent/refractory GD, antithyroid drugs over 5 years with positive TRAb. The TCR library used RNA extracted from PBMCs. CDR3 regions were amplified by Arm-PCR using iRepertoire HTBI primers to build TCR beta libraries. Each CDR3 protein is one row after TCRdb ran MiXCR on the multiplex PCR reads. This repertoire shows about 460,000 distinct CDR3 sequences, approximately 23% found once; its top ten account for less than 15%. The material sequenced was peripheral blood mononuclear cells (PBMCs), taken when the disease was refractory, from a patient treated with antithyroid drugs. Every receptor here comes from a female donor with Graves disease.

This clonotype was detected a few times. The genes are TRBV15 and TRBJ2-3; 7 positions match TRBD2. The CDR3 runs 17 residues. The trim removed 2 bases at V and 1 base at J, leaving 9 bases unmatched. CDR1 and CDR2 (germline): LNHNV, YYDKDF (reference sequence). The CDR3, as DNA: TGTGCCACCAGCAGATCTCGGGGGACTACTGGCACAGATACGCAGTATTTT. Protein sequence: CATSRSRGTTGTDTQYF.

CDR3 in DNA: TGTGCCAGCAGTCGATCCGGGACAGGGAATGAGCAGTTCTTC. It encodes CASSRSGTGNEQFF. The chain combines TRBV28 with TRBJ2-1, with 9 bases fitting TRBD1. J gave up 7 bases and V 5 bases, and 6 bases lay outside the gene matches. CDR1 and CDR2 (germline): MDHEN, SYDVKM. The CDR3 totals 14 residues.

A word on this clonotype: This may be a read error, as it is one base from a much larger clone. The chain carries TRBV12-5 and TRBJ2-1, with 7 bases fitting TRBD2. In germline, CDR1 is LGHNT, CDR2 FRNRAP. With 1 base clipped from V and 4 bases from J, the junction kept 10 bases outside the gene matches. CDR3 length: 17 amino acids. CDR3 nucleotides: TGTGCTAGTGGTTTGGGGATGAGGGAGGGCCAGTACAATGAGCAGTTCTTC. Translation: CASGLGMREGQYNEQFF.

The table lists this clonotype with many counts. As DNA, the CDR3 is TGTGCCAGCAGTACCAGGGGACAGGGGCGGAGGGGGGAGCTGTTTTTT. Its translation: CASSTRGQGRRGELFF. This chain connects TRBV7-2 to TRBJ2-2; 10 bases align to TRBD1. Looked up from germline, CDR1 is SGHTA and CDR2 is FQGNSA. This CDR3 comprises 16 residues. Unmatched junction bases numbered 12, after V lost 6 bases and J lost 8 bases. The whole variable domain, remainder taken from reference TRBV7-2 and TRBJ2-2, is GAGVSQSPSNKVTEKGKDVELRCDPISGHTALYWYRQSLGQGLEFLIYFQGNSAPDKSGLPSDRFSAERTGGSVSTLTIQRTQQEDSAVYLCASSTRGQGRRGELFFGEGSRLTVL.

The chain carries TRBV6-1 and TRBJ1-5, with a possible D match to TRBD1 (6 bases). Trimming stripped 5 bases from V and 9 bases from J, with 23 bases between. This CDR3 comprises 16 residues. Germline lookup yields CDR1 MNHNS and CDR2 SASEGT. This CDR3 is CASSRGRAAVFVPQHF. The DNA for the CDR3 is TGTGCCAGCAGTCGGGGGCGAGCAGCTGTTTTCGTGCCCCAGCATTTT.

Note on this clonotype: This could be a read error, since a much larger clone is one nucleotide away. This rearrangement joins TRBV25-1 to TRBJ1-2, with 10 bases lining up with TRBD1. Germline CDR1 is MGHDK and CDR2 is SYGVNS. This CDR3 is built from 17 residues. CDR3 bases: TGTGCCAGCAGTGAAAACCCCGGACAGGGGGGAAACTATGACTACACCTTC. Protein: CASSENPGQGGNYDYTF.

CDR3 nucleotide sequence: TGTGCCTGGAGTGTACCCCAGGGGTACGAGCAGTACTTC. This sequence encodes CAWSVPQGYEQYF. V usage is TRBV30 and J usage is TRBJ2-7; TRBD1 is a possible D gene (6 bases). Per germline, CDR1 GTSNPN and CDR2 SVGIG (reference sequence). Trimming stripped 0 bases from V and 4 bases from J, with 10 bases between. This CDR3 contains 13 residues.

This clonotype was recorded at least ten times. In nucleotides, the CDR3 is TGTGCCAGCAGCCTCAATGGCGGTTCCAGGAAGACAAGAAACTATGGCTACACCTTC. Protein product: CASSLNGGSRKTRNYGYTF. This chain connects TRBV7-2 to TRBJ1-2, with D unclear. Trimming left V 5 bases short and J 2 bases short, with 27 bases between. CDR1 and CDR2 from the germline V gene are SGHTA and FQGNSA. This CDR3 has 19 residues.

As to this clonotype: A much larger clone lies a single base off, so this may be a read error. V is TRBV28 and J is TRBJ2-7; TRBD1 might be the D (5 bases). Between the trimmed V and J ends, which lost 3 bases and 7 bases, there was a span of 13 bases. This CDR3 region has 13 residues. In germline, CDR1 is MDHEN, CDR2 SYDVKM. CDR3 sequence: CASSFPTVREQYF. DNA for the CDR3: TGTGCCAGCAGTTTCCCGACAGTGCGGGAGCAGTACTTC.

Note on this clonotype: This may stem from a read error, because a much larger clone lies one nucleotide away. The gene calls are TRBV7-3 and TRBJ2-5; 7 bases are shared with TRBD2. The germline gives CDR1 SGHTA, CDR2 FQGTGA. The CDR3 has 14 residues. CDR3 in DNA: TGTGCCAGCAGCCGTGGGACTACTCAAGAGAACCAGTACTTC. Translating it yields CASSRGTTQENQYF.

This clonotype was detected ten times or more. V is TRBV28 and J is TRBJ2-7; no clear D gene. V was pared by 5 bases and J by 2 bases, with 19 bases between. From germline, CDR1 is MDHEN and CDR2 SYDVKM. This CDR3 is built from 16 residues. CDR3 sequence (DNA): TGTGCCAGCAGTCCTGCCCTTGGACCCCGCACCTACGAGCAGTACTTC. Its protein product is CASSPALGPRTYEQYF.

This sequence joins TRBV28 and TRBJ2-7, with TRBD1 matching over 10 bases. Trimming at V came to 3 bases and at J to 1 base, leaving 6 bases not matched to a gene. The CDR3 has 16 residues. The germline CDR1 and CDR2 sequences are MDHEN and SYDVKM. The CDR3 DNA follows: TGTGCCAGCAGTTTCCCCCGGGACAGGGGTTCCTACGAGCAGTACTTC. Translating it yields CASSFPRDRGSYEQYF.

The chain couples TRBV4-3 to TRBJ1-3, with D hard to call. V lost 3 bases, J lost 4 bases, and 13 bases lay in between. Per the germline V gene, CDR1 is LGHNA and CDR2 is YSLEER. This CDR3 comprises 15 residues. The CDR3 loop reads CASSQGYVGGNTIYF. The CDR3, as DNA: TGCGCCAGCAGCCAGGGGTACGTCGGCGGAAACACCATATATTTT.

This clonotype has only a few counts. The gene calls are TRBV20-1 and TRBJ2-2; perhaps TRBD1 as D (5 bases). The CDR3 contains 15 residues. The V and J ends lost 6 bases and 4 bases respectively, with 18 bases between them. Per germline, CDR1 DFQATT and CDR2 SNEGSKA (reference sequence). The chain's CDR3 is CSARRAGHSTGELFF. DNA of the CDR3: TGCAGTGCCCGACGCGCAGGACATAGCACCGGGGAGCTGTTTTTT.

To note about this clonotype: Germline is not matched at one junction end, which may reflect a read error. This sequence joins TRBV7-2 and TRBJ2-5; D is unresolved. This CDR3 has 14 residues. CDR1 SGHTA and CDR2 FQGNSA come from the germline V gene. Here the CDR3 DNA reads TGTGCCAGCAGTGCGGAGCCGCTACAAGAGACCCAGCACTTC. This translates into CASSAEPLQETQHF.

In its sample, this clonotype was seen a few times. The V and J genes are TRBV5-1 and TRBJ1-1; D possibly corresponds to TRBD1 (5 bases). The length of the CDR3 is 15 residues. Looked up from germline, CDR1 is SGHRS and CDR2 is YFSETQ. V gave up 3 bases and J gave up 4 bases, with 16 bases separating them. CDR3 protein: CASSWGLPLGTEAFF. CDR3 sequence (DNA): TGCGCCAGCAGCTGGGGACTGCCCTTAGGCACTGAAGCTTTCTTT. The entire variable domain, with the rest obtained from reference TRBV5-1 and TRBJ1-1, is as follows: KAGVTQTPRYLIKTRGQQVTLSCSPISGHRSVSWYQQTPGQGLQFLFEYFSETQRNKGNFPGRFSGRQFSNSRSEMNVSTLELGDSALYLCASSWGLPLGTEAFFGQGTRLTVV.